This T cell receptor beta chain was profiled in a study of T cells after yellow fever vaccination. Conversion of TCR transcripts into cDNA relied on 5'RACE template switching, which added a universal primer site and UMIs. MiXCR was run by TCRdb on the 5' RACE reads, yielding one entry per CDR3 protein. The sample lists hundreds of thousands of distinct CDR3 sequences, around 12% occurring once. The table lists this clonotype with many counts. What it recognizes is unknown. Study-level findings and limits: Post-booster samples contained most primary-vaccination clones (about 95% CD4, about 90% CD8). Within FACS-sorted repertoires, abundant clonotypes contaminating from the bulk population could be present.

CDR1 is SEHNR and CDR2 is FQNEAQ in the germline V gene (reference sequence). The CDR3 loop spans 11 amino acids. The V end was cut by 3 bases, the J end by 5 bases, with 2 bases between. The source material was PBMCs, sampled on the day of the yellow fever booster vaccination. This sequence joins TRBV7-9 and TRBJ2-1; D is uncertain. This clonotype was sampled from a man aged 25 to 45 who received the YFV17D yellow fever vaccine. This chain's CDR3 is CASSFHNEQFF. The CDR3 nucleotides read TGTGCCAGCAGCTTCCACAATGAGCAGTTCTTC.